This entry is about one TCR beta chain. Its matching antigen is unknown. The CDR3 is 16 amino acids. Trimming removed 0 bases from V and 5 bases from J, with 16 bases in between. Germline CDR1 and CDR2: MNHEY and SVGAGI. The data were taken from a study of response to subunit inactivated influenza vaccine. Study conclusions and caveats: Authors suggested each seasonal influenza vaccination recruits few new T cells.

Each CDR3 protein is one row after TCRdb ran MiXCR on the RT-PCR reads. The sample records about 780,000 distinct CDR3 sequences, 18% being singletons. The sequence was obtained from a man over 45 who received an inactivated influenza vaccine. This specimen was PBMCs from blood, taken 5 to 6 days after vaccination. This chain joins TRBV6-5 and TRBJ1-1; D is unresolved. The CDR3 sequence is CASSYSRLREGTEAFF. The CDR3 nucleotides read TGTGCCAGCAGTTACTCGAGGTTAAGAGAGGGAACTGAAGCTTTCTTT.